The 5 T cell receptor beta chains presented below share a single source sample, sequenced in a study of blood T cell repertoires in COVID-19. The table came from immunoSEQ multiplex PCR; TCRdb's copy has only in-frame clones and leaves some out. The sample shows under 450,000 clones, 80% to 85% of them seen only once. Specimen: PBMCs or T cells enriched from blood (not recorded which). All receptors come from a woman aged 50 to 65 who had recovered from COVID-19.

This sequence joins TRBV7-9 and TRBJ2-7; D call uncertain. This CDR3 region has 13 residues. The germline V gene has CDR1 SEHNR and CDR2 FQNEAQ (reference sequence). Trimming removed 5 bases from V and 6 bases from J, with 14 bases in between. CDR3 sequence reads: CASSTLGGSEQYF. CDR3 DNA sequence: TGTGCCAGCAGCACCCTAGGCGGCTCCGAGCAGTACTTC. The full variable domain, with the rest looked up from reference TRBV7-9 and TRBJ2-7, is DTGVSQNPRHKITKRGQNVTFRCDPISEHNRLYWYRQTLGQGPEFLTYFQNEAQLEKSRLLSDRFSAERPKGSFSTLEIQRTEQGDSAMYLCASSTLGGSEQYFGPGTRLTVT.

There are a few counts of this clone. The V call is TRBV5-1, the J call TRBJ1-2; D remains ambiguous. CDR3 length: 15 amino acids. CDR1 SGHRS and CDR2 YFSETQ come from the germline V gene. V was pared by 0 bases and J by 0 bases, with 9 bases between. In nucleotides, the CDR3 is TGCGCCAGCAGCTTGGGAGCCTCTACTAACTATGGCTACACCTTC. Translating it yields CASSLGASTNYGYTF.

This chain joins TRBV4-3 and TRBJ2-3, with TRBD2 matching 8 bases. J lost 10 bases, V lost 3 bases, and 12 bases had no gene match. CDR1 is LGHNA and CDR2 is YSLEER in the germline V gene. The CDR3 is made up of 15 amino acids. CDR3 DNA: TGCGCCAGCAGCCAGGATAGCGGGACAAGCATCGCGCAGTATTTT. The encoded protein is CASSQDSGTSIAQYF.

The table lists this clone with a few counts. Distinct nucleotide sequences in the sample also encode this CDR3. The CDR3 is CASSQGQGDGYTF. CDR3 nucleotides: TGTGCCAGCTCACAAGGACAGGGCGATGGCTACACCTTC. The V gene is TRBV18, the J gene TRBJ1-2; TRBD1 matches 8 bases. From germline, CDR1 is KGHSH and CDR2 LQKENI. Unmatched junction bases numbered 4, after V lost 4 bases and J lost 6 bases. CDR3 length: 13 amino acids.

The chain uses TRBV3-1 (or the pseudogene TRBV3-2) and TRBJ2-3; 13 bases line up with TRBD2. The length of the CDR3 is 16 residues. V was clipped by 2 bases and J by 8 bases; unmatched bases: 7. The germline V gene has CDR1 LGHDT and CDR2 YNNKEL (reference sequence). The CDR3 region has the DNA TGTGCCAGCAGCCAACCTACTAGCGGGGGGGCAGGTACGCAGTATTTT. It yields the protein CASSQPTSGGAGTQYF.